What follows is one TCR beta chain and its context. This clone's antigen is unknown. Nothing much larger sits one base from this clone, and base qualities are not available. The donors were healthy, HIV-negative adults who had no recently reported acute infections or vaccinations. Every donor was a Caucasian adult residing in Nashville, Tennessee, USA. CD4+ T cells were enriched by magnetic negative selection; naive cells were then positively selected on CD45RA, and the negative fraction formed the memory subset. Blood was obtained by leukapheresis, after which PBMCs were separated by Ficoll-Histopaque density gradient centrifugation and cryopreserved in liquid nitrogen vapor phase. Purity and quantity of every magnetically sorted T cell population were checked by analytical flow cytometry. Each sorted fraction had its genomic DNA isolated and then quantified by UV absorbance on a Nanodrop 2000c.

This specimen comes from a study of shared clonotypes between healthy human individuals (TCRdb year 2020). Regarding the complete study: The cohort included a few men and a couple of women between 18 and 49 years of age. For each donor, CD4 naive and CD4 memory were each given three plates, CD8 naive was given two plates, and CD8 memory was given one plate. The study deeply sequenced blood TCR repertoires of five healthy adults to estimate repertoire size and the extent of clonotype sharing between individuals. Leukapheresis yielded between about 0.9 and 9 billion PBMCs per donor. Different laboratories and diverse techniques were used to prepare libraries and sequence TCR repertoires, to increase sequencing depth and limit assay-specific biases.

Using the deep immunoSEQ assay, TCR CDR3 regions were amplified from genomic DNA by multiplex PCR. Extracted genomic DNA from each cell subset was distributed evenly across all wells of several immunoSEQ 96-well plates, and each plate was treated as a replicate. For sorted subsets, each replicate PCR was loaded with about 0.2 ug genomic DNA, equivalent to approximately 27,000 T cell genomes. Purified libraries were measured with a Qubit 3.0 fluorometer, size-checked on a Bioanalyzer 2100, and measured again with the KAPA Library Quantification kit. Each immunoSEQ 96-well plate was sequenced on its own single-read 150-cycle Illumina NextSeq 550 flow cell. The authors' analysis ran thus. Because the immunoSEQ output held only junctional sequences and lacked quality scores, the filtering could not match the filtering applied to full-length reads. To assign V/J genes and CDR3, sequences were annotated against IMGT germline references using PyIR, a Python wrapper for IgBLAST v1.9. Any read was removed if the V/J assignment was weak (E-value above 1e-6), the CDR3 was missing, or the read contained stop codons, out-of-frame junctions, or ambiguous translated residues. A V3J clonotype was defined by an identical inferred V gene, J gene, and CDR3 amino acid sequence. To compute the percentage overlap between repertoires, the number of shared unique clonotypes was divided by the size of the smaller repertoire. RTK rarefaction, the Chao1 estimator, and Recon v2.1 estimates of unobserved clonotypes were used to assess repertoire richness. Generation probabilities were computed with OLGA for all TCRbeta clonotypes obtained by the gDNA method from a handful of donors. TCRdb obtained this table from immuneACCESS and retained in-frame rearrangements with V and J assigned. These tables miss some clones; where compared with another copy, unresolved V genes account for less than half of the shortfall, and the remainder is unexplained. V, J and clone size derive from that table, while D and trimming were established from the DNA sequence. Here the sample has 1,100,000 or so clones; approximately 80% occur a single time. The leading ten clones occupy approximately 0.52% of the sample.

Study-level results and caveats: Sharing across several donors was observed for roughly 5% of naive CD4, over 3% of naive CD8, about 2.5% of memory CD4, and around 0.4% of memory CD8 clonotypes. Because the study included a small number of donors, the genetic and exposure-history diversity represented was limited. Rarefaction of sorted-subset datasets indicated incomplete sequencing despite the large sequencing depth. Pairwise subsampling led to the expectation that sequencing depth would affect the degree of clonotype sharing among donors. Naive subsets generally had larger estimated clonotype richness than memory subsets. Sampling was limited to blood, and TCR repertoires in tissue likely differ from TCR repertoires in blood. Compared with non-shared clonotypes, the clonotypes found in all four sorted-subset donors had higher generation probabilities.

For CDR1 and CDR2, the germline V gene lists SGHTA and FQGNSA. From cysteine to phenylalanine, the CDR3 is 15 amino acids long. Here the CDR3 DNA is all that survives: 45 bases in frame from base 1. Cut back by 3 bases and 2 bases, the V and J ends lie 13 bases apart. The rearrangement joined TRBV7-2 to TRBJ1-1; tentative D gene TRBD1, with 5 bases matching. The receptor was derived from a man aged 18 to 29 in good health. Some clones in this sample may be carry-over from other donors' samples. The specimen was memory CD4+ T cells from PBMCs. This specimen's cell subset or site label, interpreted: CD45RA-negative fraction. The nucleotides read TGTGCCAGCAGCTTTACCTGGTGGGGCAACACTGAAGCTTTCTTT. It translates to CASSFTWWGNTEAFF.